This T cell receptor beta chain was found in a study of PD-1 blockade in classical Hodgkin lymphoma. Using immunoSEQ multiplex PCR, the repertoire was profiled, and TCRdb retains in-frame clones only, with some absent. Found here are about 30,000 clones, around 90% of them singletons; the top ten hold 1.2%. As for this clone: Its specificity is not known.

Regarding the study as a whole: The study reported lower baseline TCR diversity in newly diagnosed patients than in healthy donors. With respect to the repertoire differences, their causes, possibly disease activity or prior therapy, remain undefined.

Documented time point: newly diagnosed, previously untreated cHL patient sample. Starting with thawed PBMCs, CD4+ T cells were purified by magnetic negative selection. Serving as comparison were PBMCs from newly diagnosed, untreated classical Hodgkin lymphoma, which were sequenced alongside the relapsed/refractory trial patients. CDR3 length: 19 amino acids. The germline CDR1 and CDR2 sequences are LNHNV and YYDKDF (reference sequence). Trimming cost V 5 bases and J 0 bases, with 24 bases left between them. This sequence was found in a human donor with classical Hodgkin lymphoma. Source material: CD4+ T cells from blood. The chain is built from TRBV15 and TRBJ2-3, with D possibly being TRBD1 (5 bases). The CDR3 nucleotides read TGTGCCACCAGCGCCCAGAAGGGGATGCCGATTTCGAGCACAGATACGCAGTATTTT. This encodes CATSAQKGMPISSTDTQYF. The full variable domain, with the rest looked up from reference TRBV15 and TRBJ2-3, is DAMVIQNPRYQVTQFGKPVTLSCSQTLNHNVMYWYQQKSSQAPKLLFHYYDKDFNNEADTPDNFQSRRPNTSFCFLDIRSPGLGDTAMYLCATSAQKGMPISSTDTQYFGPGTRLTVL.